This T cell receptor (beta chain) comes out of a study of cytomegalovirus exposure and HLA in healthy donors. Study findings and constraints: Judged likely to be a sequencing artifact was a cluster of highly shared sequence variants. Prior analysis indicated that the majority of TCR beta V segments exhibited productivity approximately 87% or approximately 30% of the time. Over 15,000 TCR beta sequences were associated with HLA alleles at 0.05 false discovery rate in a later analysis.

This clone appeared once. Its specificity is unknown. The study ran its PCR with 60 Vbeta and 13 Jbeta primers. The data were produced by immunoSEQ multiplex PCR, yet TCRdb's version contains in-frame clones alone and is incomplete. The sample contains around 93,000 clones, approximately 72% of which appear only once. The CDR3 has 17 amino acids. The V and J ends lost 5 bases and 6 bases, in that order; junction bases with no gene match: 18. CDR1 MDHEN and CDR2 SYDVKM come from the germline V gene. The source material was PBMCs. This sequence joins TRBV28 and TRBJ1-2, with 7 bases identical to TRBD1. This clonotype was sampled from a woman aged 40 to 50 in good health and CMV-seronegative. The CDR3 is CASSPSGGTAGFNGYTF. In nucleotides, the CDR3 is TGTGCCAGCAGTCCCTCGGGGGGGACAGCAGGTTTTAATGGCTACACCTTC.